This T cell receptor (beta chain) was found in a study of spatial heterogeneity in lung cancer. Looking at the study overall: As counted in raw reads, each unique TCR and UMI combination appeared more than ten times on average.

TCR cDNA molecules were tagged individually, and each one carried a unique molecular identifier. TCRdb called the 5' RACE reads again in MiXCR, with one record for every CDR3 protein. The table lists some 64,000 distinct CDR3 sequences, 8.4% of them singletons. Time point specified: sample taken at primary tumor resection. No cells were sorted before sequencing. The whole RNA sequenced was extracted from tumor, nontumor lung or frozen PBMC. Samples were donated by 72 untreated early-stage non-small cell lung cancer patients. The CDR3 runs to 15 residues. The V gene's germline CDR1 is SGHRS and CDR2 YFSETQ. Trimming left V 2 bases short and J 3 bases short, with 15 bases between.

The J gene is TRBJ2-7, the V gene TRBV5-1; no clear D. Sequenced here: PBMCs, sampled at surgery. The receptor comes from a female donor with early-stage non-small cell lung cancer. CDR3 sequence reads: CASSLVNVASYEQYF. The CDR3 DNA reads as TGCGCCAGCAGCTTAGTTAATGTGGCGAGCTACGAGCAGTACTTC.